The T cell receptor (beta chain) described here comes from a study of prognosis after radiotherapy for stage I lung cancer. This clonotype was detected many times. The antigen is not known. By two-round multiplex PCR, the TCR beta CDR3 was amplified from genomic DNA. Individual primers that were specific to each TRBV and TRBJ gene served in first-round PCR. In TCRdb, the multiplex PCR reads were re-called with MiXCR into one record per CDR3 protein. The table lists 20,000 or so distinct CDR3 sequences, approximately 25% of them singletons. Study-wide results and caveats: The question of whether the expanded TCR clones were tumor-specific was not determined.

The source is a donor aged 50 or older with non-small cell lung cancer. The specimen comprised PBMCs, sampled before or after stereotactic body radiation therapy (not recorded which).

Here the CDR3 reads CASSLWTARETQYF. CDR3 sequence (DNA): TGTGCCAGCAGTTTGTGGACAGCTCGAGAGACCCAGTACTTC. The chain combines TRBV12-3 or TRBV12-4 with TRBJ2-5, with D possibly TRBD1 on 6 matching bases. The CDR3 has 14 amino acids. Trimming left V 3 bases short and J 4 bases short, with 12 bases between.